This T cell receptor (beta chain) came from a study of Tregs in tolerant kidney transplant recipients. Study outcomes and limitations: Expanding Tregs on activated donor B cells appeared to best identify donor-specific TCRbeta clones. Findings come from small patient numbers and require larger validation. No direct test of biological reproducibility was done here.

A remark on this clone: Its matching antigen is unknown.

Data came from immunoSEQ multiplex PCR; TCRdb stores just in-frame clones and leaves some out. Found here are about 46,000 clones, about 90% of them singletons; the top ten hold 0.55% to 0.85%. The CDR3 runs to 14 residues. CDR1 is MRHNA and CDR2 is SNTAGT in the germline V gene. V lost 2 bases and J 0 bases, leaving 8 bases between the germline ends. Unstimulated Tregs (CD4+CD25+CD127-) and CD4+CD25- non-Tregs were sorted from PBMCs. The sequenced material came from Tregs from blood. V usage is TRBV6-4 and J usage is TRBJ2-7, with D unclear. The source is a human donor in good health. In DNA form, the CDR3 reads TGTGCCAGCAGTGACCTCAGGTGCTCCTACGAGCAGTACTTC. It translates to CASSDLRCSYEQYF.